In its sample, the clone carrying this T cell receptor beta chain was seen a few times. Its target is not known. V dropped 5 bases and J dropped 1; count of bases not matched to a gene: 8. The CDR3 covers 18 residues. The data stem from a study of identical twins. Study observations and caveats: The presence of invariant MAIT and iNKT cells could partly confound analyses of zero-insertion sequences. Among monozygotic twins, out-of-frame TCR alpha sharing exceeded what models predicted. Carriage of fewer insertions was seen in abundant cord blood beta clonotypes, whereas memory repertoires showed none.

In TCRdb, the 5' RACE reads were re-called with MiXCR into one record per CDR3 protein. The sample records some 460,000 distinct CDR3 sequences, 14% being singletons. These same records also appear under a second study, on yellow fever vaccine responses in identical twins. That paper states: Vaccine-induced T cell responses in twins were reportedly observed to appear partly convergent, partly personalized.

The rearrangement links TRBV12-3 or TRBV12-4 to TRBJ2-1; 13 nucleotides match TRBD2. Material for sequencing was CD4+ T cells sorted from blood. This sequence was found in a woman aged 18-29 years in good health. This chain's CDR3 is CASSHRTSGGPSYNEQFF. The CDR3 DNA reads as TGTGCCAGCAGTCACCGGACTAGCGGGGGCCCTTCCTACAATGAGCAGTTCTTC.